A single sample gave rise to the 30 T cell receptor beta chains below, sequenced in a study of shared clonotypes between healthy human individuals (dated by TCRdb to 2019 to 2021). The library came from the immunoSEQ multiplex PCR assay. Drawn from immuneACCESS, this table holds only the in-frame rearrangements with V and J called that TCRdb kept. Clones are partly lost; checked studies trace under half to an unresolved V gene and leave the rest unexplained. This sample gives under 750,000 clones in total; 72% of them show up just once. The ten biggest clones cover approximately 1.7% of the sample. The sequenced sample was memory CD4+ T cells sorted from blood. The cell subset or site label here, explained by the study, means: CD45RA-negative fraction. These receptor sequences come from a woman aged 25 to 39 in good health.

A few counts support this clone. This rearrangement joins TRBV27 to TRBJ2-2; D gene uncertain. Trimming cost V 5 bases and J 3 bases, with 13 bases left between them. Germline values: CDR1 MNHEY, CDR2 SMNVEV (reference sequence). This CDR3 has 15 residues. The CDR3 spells CASSPYVPDTGELFF. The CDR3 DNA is TGTGCCAGCAGTCCATACGTCCCGGACACCGGGGAGCTGTTTTTT.

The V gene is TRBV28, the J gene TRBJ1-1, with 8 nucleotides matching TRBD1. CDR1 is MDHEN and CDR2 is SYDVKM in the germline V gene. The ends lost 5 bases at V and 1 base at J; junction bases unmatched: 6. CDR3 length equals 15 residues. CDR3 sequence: CASSGAGTGNTEAFF. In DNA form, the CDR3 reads TGTGCCAGCAGTGGAGCCGGGACAGGGAACACTGAAGCTTTCTTT.

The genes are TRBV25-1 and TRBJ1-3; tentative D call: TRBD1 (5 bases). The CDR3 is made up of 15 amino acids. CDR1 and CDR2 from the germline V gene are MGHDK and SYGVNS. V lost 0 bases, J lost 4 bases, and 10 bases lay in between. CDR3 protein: CASSEYITGGNTIYF. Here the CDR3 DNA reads TGTGCCAGCAGTGAATATATAACAGGAGGAAACACCATATATTTT.

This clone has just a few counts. The CDR3, as DNA: TGTGCCAGCAGTGTGGCAGGCTCCTTCCTGACCGGGGAGCTGTTTTTT. Protein sequence: CASSVAGSFLTGELFF. This sequence joins TRBV2 and TRBJ2-2; D ambiguous. Germline-derived CDR1 and CDR2 are SNHLY and FYNNEI. Trimming took 4 bases from V and 5 from J, leaving 17 bases between them. CDR3 length equals 16 residues.

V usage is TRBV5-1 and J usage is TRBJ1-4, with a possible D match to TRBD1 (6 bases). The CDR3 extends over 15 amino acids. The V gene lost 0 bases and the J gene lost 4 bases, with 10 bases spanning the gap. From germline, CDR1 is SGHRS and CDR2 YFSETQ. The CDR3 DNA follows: TGCGCCAGCAGCTTGGGGACAGAAGTTAATGAAAAACTGTTTTTT. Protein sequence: CASSLGTEVNEKLFF. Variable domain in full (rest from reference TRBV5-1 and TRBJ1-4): KAGVTQTPRYLIKTRGQQVTLSCSPISGHRSVSWYQQTPGQGLQFLFEYFSETQRNKGNFPGRFSGRQFSNSRSEMNVSTLELGDSALYLCASSLGTEVNEKLFFGSGTQLSVL.

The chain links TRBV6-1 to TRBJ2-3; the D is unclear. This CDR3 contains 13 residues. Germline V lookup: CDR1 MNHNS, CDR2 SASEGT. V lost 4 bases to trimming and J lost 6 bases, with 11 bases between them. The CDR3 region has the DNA TGTGCCAGCAGTGTCGGACCTTGGGATACGCAGTATTTT. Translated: CASSVGPWDTQYF.

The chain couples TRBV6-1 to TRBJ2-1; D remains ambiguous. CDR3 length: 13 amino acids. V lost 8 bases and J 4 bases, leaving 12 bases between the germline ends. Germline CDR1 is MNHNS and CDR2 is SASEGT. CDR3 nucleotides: TGTGCCAGCCGCCCCCCCGAGTACAATGAGCAGTTCTTC. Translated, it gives CASRPPEYNEQFF.

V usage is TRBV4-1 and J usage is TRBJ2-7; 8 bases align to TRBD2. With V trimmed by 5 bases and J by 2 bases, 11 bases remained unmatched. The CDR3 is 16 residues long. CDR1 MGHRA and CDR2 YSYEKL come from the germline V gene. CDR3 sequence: CASSGKGPGGPYEQYF. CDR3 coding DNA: TGCGCCAGCAGCGGAAAGGGTCCGGGAGGGCCCTACGAGCAGTACTTC.

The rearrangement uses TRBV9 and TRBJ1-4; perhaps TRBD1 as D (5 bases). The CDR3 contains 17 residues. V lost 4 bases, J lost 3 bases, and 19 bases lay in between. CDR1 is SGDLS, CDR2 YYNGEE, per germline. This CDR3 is CASSRTSRERANEKLFF. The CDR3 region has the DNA TGTGCCAGCAGCAGAACTTCCAGGGAGCGGGCTAATGAAAAACTGTTTTTT.

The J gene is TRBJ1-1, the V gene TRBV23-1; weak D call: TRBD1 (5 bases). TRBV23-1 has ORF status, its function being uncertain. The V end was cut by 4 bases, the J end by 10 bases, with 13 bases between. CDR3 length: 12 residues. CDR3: CASSRGGGRAFF. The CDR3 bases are TGCGCCAGCAGTCGCGGGGGGGGTAGAGCTTTCTTT.

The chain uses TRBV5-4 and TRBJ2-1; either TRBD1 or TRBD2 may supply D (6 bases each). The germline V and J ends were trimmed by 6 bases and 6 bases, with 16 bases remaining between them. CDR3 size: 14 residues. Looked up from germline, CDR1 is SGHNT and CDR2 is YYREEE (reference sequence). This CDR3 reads CASTTGVGGNEQFF. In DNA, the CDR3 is TGTGCCAGCACGACAGGCGTGGGGGGCAATGAGCAGTTCTTC.

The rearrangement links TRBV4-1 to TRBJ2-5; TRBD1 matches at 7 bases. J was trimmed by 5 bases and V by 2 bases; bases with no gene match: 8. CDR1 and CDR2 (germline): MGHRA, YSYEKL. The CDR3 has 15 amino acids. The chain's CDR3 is CASSQRRGPGETQYF. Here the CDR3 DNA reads TGCGCCAGCAGCCAAAGAAGGGGGCCGGGTGAGACCCAGTACTTC.

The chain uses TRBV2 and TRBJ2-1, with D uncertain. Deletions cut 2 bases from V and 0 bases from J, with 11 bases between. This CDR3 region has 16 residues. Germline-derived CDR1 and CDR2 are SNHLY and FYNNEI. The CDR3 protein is CASSERSAGSYNEQFF. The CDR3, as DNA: TGTGCCAGCAGTGAAAGGTCGGCAGGCTCCTACAATGAGCAGTTCTTC.

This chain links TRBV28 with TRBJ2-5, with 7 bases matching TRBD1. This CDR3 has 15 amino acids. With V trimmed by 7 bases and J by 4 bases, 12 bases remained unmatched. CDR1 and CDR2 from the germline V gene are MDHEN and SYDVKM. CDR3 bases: TGTGCCAGCAAACCCCCCGAGGGGGCCGGAGAGACCCAGTACTTC. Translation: CASKPPEGAGETQYF.

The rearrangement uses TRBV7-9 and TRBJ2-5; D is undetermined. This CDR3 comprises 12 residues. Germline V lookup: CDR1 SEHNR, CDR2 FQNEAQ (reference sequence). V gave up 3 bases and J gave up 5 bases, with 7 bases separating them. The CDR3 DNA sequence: TGTGCCAGCAGCTTTGGCTGGGAGACCCAGTACTTC. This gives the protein CASSFGWETQYF.

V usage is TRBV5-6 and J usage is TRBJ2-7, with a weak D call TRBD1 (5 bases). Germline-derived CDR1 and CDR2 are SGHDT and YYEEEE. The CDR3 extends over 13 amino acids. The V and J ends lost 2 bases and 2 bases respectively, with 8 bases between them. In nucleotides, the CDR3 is TGTGCCAGCAGCTTCACAGGTACCTACGAGCAGTACTTC. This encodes CASSFTGTYEQYF.

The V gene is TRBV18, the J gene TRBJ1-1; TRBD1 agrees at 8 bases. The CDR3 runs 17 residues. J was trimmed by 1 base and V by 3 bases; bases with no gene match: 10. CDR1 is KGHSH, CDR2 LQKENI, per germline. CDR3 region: CASSPPGTGHQNTEAFF. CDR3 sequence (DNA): TGTGCCAGCTCACCCCCCGGGACAGGACACCAGAACACTGAAGCTTTCTTT.

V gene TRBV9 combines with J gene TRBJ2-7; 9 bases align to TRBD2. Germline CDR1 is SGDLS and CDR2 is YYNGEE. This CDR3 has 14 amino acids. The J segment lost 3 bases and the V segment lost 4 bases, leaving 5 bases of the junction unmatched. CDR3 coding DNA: TGTGCCAGCAGCTTTGGGACTAGCAACTACGAGCAGTACTTC. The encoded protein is CASSFGTSNYEQYF.

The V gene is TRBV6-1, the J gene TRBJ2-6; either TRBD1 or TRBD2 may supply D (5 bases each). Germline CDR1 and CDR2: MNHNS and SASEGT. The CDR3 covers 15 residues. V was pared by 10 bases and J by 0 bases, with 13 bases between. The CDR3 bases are TGTGCCACCTACCGAGGGGTCTCTGGGGCCAACGTCCTGACTTTC. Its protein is CATYRGVSGANVLTF.

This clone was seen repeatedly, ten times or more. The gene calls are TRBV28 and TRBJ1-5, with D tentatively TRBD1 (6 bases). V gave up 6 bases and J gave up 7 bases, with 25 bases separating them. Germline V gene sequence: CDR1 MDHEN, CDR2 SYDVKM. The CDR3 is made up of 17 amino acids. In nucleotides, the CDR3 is TGTGCCAGCAGCACTGCGGCAGGGGCCAGGCCCGCCCAGCCCCAGCATTTT. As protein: CASSTAAGARPAQPQHF. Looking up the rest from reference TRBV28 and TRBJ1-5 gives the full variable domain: DVKVTQSSRYLVKRTGEKVFLECVQDMDHENMFWYRQDPGLGLRLIYFSYDVKMKEKGDIPEGYSVSREKKERFSLILESASTNQTSMYLCASSTAAGARPAQPQHFGDGTRLSIL.

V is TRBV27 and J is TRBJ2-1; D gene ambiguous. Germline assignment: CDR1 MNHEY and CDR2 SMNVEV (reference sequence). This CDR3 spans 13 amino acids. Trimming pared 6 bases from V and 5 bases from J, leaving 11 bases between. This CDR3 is CASRMTLHNEQFF. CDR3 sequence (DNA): TGTGCCAGCAGGATGACACTTCACAATGAGCAGTTCTTC.

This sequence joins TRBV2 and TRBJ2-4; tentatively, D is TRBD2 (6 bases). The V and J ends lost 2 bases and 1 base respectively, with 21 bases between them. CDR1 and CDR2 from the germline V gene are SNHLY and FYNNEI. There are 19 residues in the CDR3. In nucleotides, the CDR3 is TGTGCCAGCAGTGAAAGAGCGGGCTCACCTGTAGGGGCCAAAAACATTCAGTACTTC. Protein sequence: CASSERAGSPVGAKNIQYF.

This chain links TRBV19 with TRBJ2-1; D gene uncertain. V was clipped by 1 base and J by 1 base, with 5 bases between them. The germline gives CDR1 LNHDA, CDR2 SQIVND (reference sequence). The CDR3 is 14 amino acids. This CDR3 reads CASSIGQSYNEQFF. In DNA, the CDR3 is TGTGCCAGTAGTATAGGGCAGTCCTACAATGAGCAGTTCTTC.

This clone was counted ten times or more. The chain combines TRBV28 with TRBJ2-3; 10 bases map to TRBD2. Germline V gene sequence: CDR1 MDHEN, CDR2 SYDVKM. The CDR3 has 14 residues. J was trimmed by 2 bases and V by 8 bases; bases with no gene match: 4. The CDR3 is CASQAGGNTDTQYF. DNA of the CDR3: TGTGCCAGCCAAGCGGGAGGGAACACAGATACGCAGTATTTT.

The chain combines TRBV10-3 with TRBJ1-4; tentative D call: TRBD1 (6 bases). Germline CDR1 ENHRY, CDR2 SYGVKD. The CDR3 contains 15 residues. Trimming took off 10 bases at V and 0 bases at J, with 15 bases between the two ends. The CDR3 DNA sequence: TGTGCCAGTTCCGCGGGGGGCCCAACTAATGAAAAACTGTTTTTT. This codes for CASSAGGPTNEKLFF.

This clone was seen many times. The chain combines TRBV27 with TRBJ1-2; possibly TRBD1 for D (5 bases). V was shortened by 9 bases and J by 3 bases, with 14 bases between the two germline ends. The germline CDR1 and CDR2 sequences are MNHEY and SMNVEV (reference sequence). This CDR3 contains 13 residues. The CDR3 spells CASKLQEHYGYTF. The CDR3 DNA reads TGTGCCAGTAAACTACAGGAGCACTATGGCTACACCTTC.

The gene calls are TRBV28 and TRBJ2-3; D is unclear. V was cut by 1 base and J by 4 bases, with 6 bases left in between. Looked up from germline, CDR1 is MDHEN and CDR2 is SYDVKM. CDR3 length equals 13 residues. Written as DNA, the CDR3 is TGTGCCAGCAGTTTATCGATTTCAGATACGCAGTATTTT. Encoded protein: CASSLSISDTQYF.

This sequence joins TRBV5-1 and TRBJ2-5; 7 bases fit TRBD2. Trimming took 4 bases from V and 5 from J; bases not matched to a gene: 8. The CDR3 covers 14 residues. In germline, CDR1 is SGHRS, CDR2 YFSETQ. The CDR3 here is CASSDERTRETQYF. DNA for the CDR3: TGCGCCAGCAGCGACGAGCGGACTAGGGAGACCCAGTACTTC.

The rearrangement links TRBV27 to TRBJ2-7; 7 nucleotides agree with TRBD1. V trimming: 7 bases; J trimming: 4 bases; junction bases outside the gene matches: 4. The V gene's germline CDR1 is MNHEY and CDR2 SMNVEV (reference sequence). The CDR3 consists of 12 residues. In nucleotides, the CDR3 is TGTGCCAGCAAGGGGGCAAGGTACGAGCAGTACTTC. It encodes CASKGARYEQYF.

The CDR3 protein is CASRVPQGARGYTF. DNA for the CDR3: TGTGCCAGCAGAGTCCCACAGGGGGCGAGGGGCTACACCTTC. This chain uses TRBV28 with TRBJ1-2; 9 bases agree with TRBD1. Germline lookup yields CDR1 MDHEN and CDR2 SYDVKM. V trimming: 6 bases; J trimming: 8 bases; junction bases outside the gene matches: 10. The CDR3 is 14 residues long.